This T cell receptor (beta chain) was found in a study of blood T cell repertoires in COVID-19. The germline V gene encodes CDR1 SEHNR and CDR2 FQNEAQ (reference sequence). V shed 3 bases and J 4 bases; nucleotides not matched to a gene: 10. The CDR3 runs 17 residues. Only in-frame clones appear in the TCRdb table, and some are missing; sequencing was by immunoSEQ multiplex PCR. The top ten hold less than 5% of the sample, which has 140,000 or so clones, about 76% seen once. The source is a woman in her 70s with COVID-19, enrolled during active disease. This chain links TRBV7-9 with TRBJ2-5; 11 bases are a match to TRBD2. Sequences were obtained from peripheral blood. As DNA, the CDR3 is TGTGCCAGCAGCTTTAGCGGGGGGGCTGATTTGAGAGAGACCCAGTACTTC. Translating it yields CASSFSGGADLRETQYF.